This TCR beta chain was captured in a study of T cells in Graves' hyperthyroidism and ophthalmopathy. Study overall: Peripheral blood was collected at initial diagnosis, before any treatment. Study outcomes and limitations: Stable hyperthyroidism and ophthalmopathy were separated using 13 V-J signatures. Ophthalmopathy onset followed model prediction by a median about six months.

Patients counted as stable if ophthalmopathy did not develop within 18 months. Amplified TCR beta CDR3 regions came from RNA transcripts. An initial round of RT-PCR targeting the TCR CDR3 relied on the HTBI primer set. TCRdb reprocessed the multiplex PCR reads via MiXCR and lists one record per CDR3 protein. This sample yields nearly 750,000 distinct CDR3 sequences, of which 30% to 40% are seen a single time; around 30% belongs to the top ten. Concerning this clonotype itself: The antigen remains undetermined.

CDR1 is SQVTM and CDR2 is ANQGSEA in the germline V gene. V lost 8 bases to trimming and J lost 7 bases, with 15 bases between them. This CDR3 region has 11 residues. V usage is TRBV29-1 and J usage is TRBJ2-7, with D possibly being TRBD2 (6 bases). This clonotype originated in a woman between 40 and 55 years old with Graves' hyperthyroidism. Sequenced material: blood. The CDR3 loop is CSSKTGDEQYF. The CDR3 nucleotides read TGCAGCTCAAAGACGGGGGATGAGCAGTACTTC.